This T cell receptor beta chain comes out of a study of vaccination and CD4 T cells after COVID-19. Turning to the study itself: The authors exposed cells to overlapping spike peptides derived from SARS-CoV-2, HCoV-NL63, HCoV-OC43 and HCoV-229E.

With regard to this clonotype: What it recognizes is unknown.

Treatment noted: approximately 11-day PBMC culture with coronavirus spike peptide pools or control peptides (ViraFEST assay). Expanded clonotypes were found by TCR sequencing after peptide-pool stimulation (ViraFEST). Having spent 10 days in culture, CD4+ T cells were then isolated by negative selection. An Oncomine TCR Beta short-read assay was used to sequence the DNA from cultured CD4+ T cells. TCRdb analysed the PCR reads with MiXCR anew, one entry per CDR3 protein. This table has more than 3,500 distinct CDR3 sequences, over 65% appearing once. Sequenced sample: CD4+ T cells from blood, cultured in vitro. The sequence was obtained from a human donor who had recovered from COVID-19.

The CDR3 DNA is TGTGCCAGCAGCCACTCTCTAGGGGGTAGGACCGGGGAGCTGTTTTTT. Protein: CASSHSLGGRTGELFF. The chain recombines TRBV7-3 with TRBJ2-2; tentative D call: TRBD1 (6 bases). V was trimmed by 5 bases and J by 5 bases, leaving 18 bases between them. The germline V gene has CDR1 SGHTA and CDR2 FQGTGA. The length of the CDR3 is 16 residues.